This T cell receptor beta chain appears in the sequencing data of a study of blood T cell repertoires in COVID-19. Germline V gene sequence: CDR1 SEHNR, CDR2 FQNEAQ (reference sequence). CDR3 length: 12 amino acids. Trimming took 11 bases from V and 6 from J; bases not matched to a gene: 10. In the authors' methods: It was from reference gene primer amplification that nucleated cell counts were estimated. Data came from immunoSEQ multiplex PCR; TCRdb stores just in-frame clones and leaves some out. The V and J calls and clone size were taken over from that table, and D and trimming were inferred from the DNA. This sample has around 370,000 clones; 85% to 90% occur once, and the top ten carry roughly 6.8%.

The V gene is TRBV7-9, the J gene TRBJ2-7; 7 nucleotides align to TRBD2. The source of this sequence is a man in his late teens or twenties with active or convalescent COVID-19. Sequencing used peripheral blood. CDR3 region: CALGRGSGEQYF. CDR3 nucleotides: TGTGCCCTGGGGCGGGGGTCAGGCGAGCAGTACTTC. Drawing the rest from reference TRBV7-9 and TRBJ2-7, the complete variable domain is DTGVSQNPRHKITKRGQNVTFRCDPISEHNRLYWYRQTLGQGPEFLTYFQNEAQLEKSRLLSDRFSAERPKGSFSTLEIQRTEQGDSAMYLCALGRGSGEQYFGPGTRLTVT.